This T cell receptor beta chain is drawn from a study of cytomegalovirus exposure and HLA in healthy donors. The PCR was carried out with 60 Vbeta primers and 13 Jbeta primers. TCRdb's copy holds only in-frame clones and misses some; the assay was immunoSEQ multiplex PCR. The sample contains about 120,000 clones, over 60% of which appear only once. This sequence originates from a woman between 40 and 50 years old in good health and CMV-seropositive. Sequencing was carried out using PBMCs.

CDR3 in DNA: TGTGCCACCAGCAGAGACACGGTGAACATTCAGTACTTC. It yields the protein CATSRDTVNIQYF. This rearrangement joins TRBV15 to TRBJ2-4; D is ambiguous. V lost 0 bases to trimming and J lost 7 bases, with 7 bases between them. This CDR3 region has 13 residues. Germline-derived CDR1 and CDR2 are LNHNV and YYDKDF (reference sequence). Based on the CDR3 plus reference TRBV15 and TRBJ2-4, the full variable domain is DAMVIQNPRYQVTQFGKPVTLSCSQTLNHNVMYWYQQKSSQAPKLLFHYYDKDFNNEADTPDNFQSRRPNTSFCFLDIRSPGLGDTAMYLCATSRDTVNIQYFGAGTRLSVL.